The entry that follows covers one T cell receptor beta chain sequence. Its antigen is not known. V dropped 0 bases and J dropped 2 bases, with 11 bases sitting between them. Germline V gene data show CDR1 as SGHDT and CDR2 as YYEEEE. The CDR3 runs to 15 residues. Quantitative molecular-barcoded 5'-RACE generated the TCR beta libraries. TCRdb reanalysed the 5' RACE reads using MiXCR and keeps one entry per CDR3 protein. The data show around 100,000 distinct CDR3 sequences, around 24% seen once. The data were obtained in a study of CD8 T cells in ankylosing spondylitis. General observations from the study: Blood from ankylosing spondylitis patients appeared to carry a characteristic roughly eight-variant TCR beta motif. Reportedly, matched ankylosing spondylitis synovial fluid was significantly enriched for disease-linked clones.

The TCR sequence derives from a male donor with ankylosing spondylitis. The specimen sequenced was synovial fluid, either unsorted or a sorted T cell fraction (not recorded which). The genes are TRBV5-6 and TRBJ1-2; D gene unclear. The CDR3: CASSLGAYSNYGYTF. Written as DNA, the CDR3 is TGTGCCAGCAGCTTGGGAGCATACTCCAACTATGGCTACACCTTC.